This T cell receptor (beta chain) emerged from a study of identical twins. Among all donors, each was a healthy Caucasian. This clonotype was picked up many times. The CDR3 is made up of 16 amino acids. Germline V gene data show CDR1 as DFQATT and CDR2 as SNEGSKA (reference sequence). The V end lost 0 bases, the J end lost 0 bases, and 15 bases lay between the germline ends. TCRdb reprocessed the 5' RACE reads with MiXCR, giving one entry per CDR3 protein. The sample consists of some 710,000 distinct CDR3 sequences, 6.1% of them appearing once. The receptor comes from a young man in good health. This chain joins TRBV20-1 and TRBJ2-7; D may be TRBD2 (5 bases). The specimen was naive T cells sorted from blood. CDR3 sequence (DNA): TGCAGTGCTAGAGATTTGGAGGCGGCGACCTCCTACGAGCAGTACTTC. Its protein product is CSARDLEAATSYEQYF.